The TCR beta chain described here comes from a study of blood T cell repertoires in COVID-19. On this clone: The sample has other DNA sequences that encode this CDR3 too.

The CDR3 loop spans 14 amino acids. Germline CDR1 and CDR2: LNHDA and SQIVND (reference sequence). V lost 3 bases to trimming and J lost 7 bases, with 12 bases between them. Here immunoSEQ multiplex PCR was the method, and the copy in TCRdb shows in-frame clones only, minus some. The table shows a few hundred thousand clones, with roughly 90% occurring only once. J is TRBJ1-4 and V is TRBV19, with D possibly matching TRBD1 (5 bases). The clonotype originates from a man aged 50-59 years with acute or convalescent COVID-19. The source material was peripheral blood. The CDR3 coding sequence is TGTGCCAGTAGTATTGGGGGAGGTGGTGAAAAACTGTTTTTT. It encodes CASSIGGGGEKLFF.